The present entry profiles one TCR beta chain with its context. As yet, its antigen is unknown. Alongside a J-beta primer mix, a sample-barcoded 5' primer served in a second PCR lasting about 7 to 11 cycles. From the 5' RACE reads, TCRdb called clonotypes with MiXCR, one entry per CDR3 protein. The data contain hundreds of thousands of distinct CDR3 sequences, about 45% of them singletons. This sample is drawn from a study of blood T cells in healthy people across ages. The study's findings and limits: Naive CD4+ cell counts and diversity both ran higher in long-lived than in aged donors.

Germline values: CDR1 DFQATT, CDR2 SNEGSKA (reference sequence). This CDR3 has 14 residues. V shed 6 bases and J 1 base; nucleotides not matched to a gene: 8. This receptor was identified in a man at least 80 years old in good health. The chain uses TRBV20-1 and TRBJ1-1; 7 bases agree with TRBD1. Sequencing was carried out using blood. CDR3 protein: CSAPRQGPNTEAFF. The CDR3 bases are TGCAGTGCGCCCAGACAGGGTCCGAACACTGAAGCTTTCTTT.